These T cell receptor beta chains were read from a single sample in a study of cytomegalovirus exposure and HLA in healthy donors. The method was immunoSEQ multiplex PCR; TCRdb's version includes in-frame clones alone and lacks a portion of them. Of about 130,000 clones in the sample, 75% to 85% were seen once. Sequencing used PBMCs. The receptors originated from a girl aged 2 to 9 in good health and CMV-seronegative. Each CDR3 is given with its conserved first and last residue. The order of the fields is D gene, V gene, clone size, J gene, CDR3 protein, CDR3 DNA. A D gene is named only where the DNA matches it firmly. Clone size, where shown, is once, few, many, or a class for clones that have expanded.

d_gene: TRBD1; v_gene: TRBV6-1; abundance: few; j_gene: TRBJ2-7; CDR3aa: CASSAPLTGPHYEQYF; CDR3nt: TGTGCCAGCAGTGCCCCCCTGACAGGGCCCCACTACGAGCAGTACTTC
d_gene: NA; v_gene: TRBV13; abundance: NA; j_gene: TRBJ2-7; CDR3aa: CASSLGSSRAAYEQYF; CDR3nt: TGTGCCAGCAGCTTAGGCTCGTCGAGGGCCGCCTACGAGCAGTACTTC
d_gene: TRBD1; v_gene: TRBV6-1; abundance: NA; j_gene: TRBJ2-5; CDR3aa: CASSGTGGLKTQYF; CDR3nt: TGTGCCAGCAGTGGGACAGGGGGCTTGAAGACCCAGTACTTC
d_gene: TRBD1; v_gene: TRBV5-1; abundance: NA; j_gene: TRBJ1-2; CDR3aa: CASSLARQGDNYGYTF; CDR3nt: TGCGCCAGCAGCTTGGCGAGACAGGGAGATAACTATGGCTACACCTTC
d_gene: TRBD1; v_gene: TRBV19; abundance: NA; j_gene: TRBJ1-2; CDR3aa: CASSIGTGRDYGYTF; CDR3nt: TGTGCCAGTAGTATCGGGACAGGGCGGGACTATGGCTACACCTTC
d_gene: NA; v_gene: TRBV27; abundance: NA; j_gene: TRBJ1-5; CDR3aa: CASSLFGLPGDQPQHF; CDR3nt: TGTGCCAGCAGTCTATTCGGACTCCCCGGCGATCAGCCCCAGCATTTT
d_gene: TRBD1; v_gene: TRBV2; abundance: NA; j_gene: TRBJ2-5; CDR3aa: CASSARTGGRETQYF; CDR3nt: TGTGCCAGCAGTGCACGGACAGGGGGAAGGGAGACCCAGTACTTC
d_gene: NA; v_gene: TRBV28; abundance: NA; j_gene: TRBJ2-1; CDR3aa: CASSYRGNEQFF; CDR3nt: TGTGCCAGCAGCTATAGGGGAAATGAGCAGTTCTTC
d_gene: NA; v_gene: TRBV4-2; abundance: NA; j_gene: TRBJ1-2; CDR3aa: CASSQRRLDGYTF; CDR3nt: TGTGCCAGCAGCCAAAGGCGACTTGATGGCTACACCTTC
d_gene: NA; v_gene: TRBV4-1; abundance: NA; j_gene: TRBJ1-1; CDR3aa: CASSQALGRGGANTEAFF; CDR3nt: TGCGCCAGCAGCCAAGCCCTAGGGCGGGGGGGCGCGAACACTGAAGCTTTCTTT
d_gene: TRBD2; v_gene: TRBV11-2; abundance: once; j_gene: TRBJ2-1; CDR3aa: CASSFGRQNEQFF; CDR3nt: TGTGCCAGCAGCTTCGGGAGGCAGAATGAGCAGTTCTTC
d_gene: NA; v_gene: TRBV18; abundance: NA; j_gene: TRBJ2-7; CDR3aa: CASSPIQGGEQYF; CDR3nt: TGTGCCAGCTCACCAATTCAGGGTGGCGAGCAGTACTTC
d_gene: TRBD1; v_gene: TRBV4-2; abundance: few; j_gene: TRBJ1-1; CDR3aa: CASSPGQGYPNTEAFF; CDR3nt: TGTGCCAGCAGCCCGGGACAGGGTTACCCGAACACTGAAGCTTTCTTT
d_gene: NA; v_gene: TRBV7-9; abundance: few; j_gene: TRBJ2-1; CDR3aa: CASSPLNGEQFF; CDR3nt: TGTGCCAGCAGCCCGTTGAACGGTGAGCAGTTCTTC
d_gene: TRBD1; v_gene: TRBV6-1; abundance: NA; j_gene: TRBJ1-5; CDR3aa: CAMGTGDQPQHF; CDR3nt: TGTGCCATGGGGACAGGGGATCAGCCCCAGCATTTT
d_gene: NA; v_gene: TRBV5-8; abundance: NA; j_gene: TRBJ1-4; CDR3aa: CASSFLGPRREKLFF; CDR3nt: TGTGCCAGCAGCTTCCTGGGCCCAAGGAGGGAAAAACTGTTTTTT
d_gene: TRBD2; v_gene: TRBV5-1; abundance: few; j_gene: TRBJ2-3; CDR3aa: CASSEGTSGFTDTQYF; CDR3nt: TGCGCCAGCAGCGAAGGGACTAGCGGATTCACAGATACGCAGTATTTT